The subject of this entry is one T cell receptor (beta chain). Sequencing ends 3 residues short of the CDR3 end; the germline J gene provides the rest. This sample is part of a study of T cells in women clearing cervical HPV infection. The V gene's germline CDR1 is KGHSH and CDR2 LQKENI. V was pared by 3 bases and J by 0 bases, with 13 bases between. This CDR3 has 16 amino acids. Some clones are missing from TCRdb's copy, which holds only in-frame ones; the method was immunoSEQ multiplex PCR. The listing records fewer than 50,000 clones. This sequence was found in a woman between 18 and 69 years old with a cervical HPV16 infection that either progressed to CIN3+ or cleared (not recorded which). V gene TRBV18 combines with J gene TRBJ2-3; possible D gene TRBD1, 6 bases. Sequencing was performed on blood buffy coat. The part of the CDR3 DNA that was read is TGTGCCAGCTCACCCCAGTTGGGGGCCAGCACAGATACG. Translation: CASSPQLGASTDT. The whole CDR3 sequence is CASSPQLGASTDTQYF.